These 18 T cell receptor beta chains were all obtained from the same sample, sequenced in a study of OX40 agonist ivuxolimab in advanced cancers. Library generation was performed with the immunoSEQ multiplex PCR assay. Entries here come from immuneACCESS through TCRdb and include only in-frame sequences with V and J called. Some clones fail to appear in such tables; in the studies checked, an unresolved V gene covers under half of the shortfall, and the cause of the remainder is unknown. The sample table holds about 150,000 clones, of which 85% to 95% were seen once. Just over 0.3% of the sample is taken by the ten largest. The source material was CD4+ or CD8+ T cells sorted from blood, sampled in a trial of the OX40 agonist ivuxolimab. These receptors came from an adult with an advanced solid tumor such as melanoma, head and neck, liver or kidney cancer.

The genes are TRBV10-1 and TRBJ2-7; 10 bases line up with TRBD1. Germline CDR1 and CDR2: WNHNN and SYGVQD (reference sequence). J gave up 6 bases and V 2 bases, and 7 bases lay outside the gene matches. This CDR3 is built from 15 residues. In DNA form, the CDR3 reads TGCGCCAGCAGTGAGCCCCCGGGACAGGGGACCGAGCAGTACTTC. It yields the protein CASSEPPGQGTEQYF.

V usage is TRBV7-2 and J usage is TRBJ2-3; D not certain. This CDR3 has 12 residues. V gave up 5 bases and J gave up 2 bases, with 5 bases separating them. CDR1 and CDR2 (germline): SGHTA, FQGNSA. CDR3 nucleotide sequence: TGTGCCAGCAGCCCCGTCACAGATACGCAGTATTTT. It yields the protein CASSPVTDTQYF.

The V call is TRBV18, the J call TRBJ1-2; D not certain. Per the germline V gene, CDR1 is KGHSH and CDR2 is LQKENI. The V and J ends lost 6 bases and 6 bases respectively, with 23 bases between them. The CDR3 loop spans 16 amino acids. The CDR3: CASSPPQRVGSDGYTF. In DNA, the CDR3 is TGTGCCAGCTCCCCCCCGCAGAGGGTTGGATCGGATGGCTACACCTTC.

The V gene is TRBV5-1, the J gene TRBJ1-2; D may be TRBD1 (6 bases). The CDR3 sequence is 15 residues long. V was trimmed by 0 bases and J by 2 bases, leaving 11 bases between them. The germline V gene encodes CDR1 SGHRS and CDR2 YFSETQ. CDR3 in DNA: TGCGCCAGCAGCTTGGTAGGGGGGCTGAACTATGGCTACACCTTC. Protein product: CASSLVGGLNYGYTF.

V usage is TRBV5-6 and J usage is TRBJ2-3; 10 bases agree with TRBD2. The CDR3 covers 17 residues. V gave up 4 bases and J gave up 1 base; unmatched junction bases: 9. The germline gives CDR1 SGHDT, CDR2 YYEEEE. In nucleotides, the CDR3 is TGTGCCAGCAGCCCCTGGACTAGCGGTAAACGCACAGATACGCAGTATTTT. It is translated as CASSPWTSGKRTDTQYF.

The table lists this clone with a count of one. Other DNA variants within this sample encode the same CDR3. This chain joins TRBV4-3 and TRBJ1-1; D gene ambiguous. In germline, CDR1 is LGHNA, CDR2 YSLEER. V lost 0 bases, J lost 4 bases, and 6 bases lay in between. The CDR3 has 13 amino acids. CDR3 nucleotide sequence: TGCGCCAGCAGCCAAGATTCCGGCACTGAAGCTTTCTTT. This sequence encodes CASSQDSGTEAFF.

CDR3 region: CASSLDQGPYGYTF. The CDR3 DNA is TGTGCCAGCTCCCTTGACCAGGGTCCCTATGGCTACACCTTC. The genes are TRBV18 and TRBJ1-2, with TRBD1 as a possible D gene (5 bases). V was cut by 6 bases and J by 4 bases, with 15 bases left in between. The CDR3 length is 14 residues. Germline CDR1 reads KGHSH; CDR2 reads LQKENI.

This chain uses TRBV7-9 with TRBJ2-5; TRBD2 agrees at 9 bases. CDR1 and CDR2 (germline): SEHNR, FQNEAQ (reference sequence). The CDR3 consists of 16 residues. V gave up 7 bases and J gave up 5 bases; unmatched junction bases: 14. The CDR3 loop reads CASTKPGLAMGETQYF. CDR3 nucleotide sequence: TGTGCCAGCACCAAACCGGGACTAGCAATGGGGGAGACCCAGTACTTC.

This clone was observed once. The rearrangement joins TRBV18 to TRBJ1-5; 8 bases match TRBD1. With V trimmed by 1 base and J by 3 bases, 5 bases remained unmatched. There are 16 residues in the CDR3. Germline CDR1 reads KGHSH; CDR2 reads LQKENI. The CDR3: CASSPLYRGDNQPQHF. As DNA, the CDR3 is TGTGCCAGCTCACCACTGTACAGGGGGGACAATCAGCCCCAGCATTTT.

The V call is TRBV5-1, the J call TRBJ2-3, with 8 bases that match TRBD2. The CDR3 has 16 residues. V trimming: 4 bases; J trimming: 3 bases; junction bases outside the gene matches: 10. Germline-derived CDR1 and CDR2 are SGHRS and YFSETQ. The CDR3 sequence: CASSDPNGRGTDTQYF. The CDR3 region has the DNA TGCGCCAGCAGCGACCCAAACGGGAGGGGTACAGATACGCAGTATTTT.

The rearrangement links TRBV19 to TRBJ1-4; possible D gene TRBD1, 6 bases. Germline CDR1 is LNHDA and CDR2 is SQIVND (reference sequence). V gave up 7 bases and J gave up 7 bases, with 22 bases separating them. The CDR3 consists of 16 residues. DNA for the CDR3: TGTGCCAGTAACATACCGGGACACCGGAGCCTTGAAAAACTGTTTTTT. It specifies CASNIPGHRSLEKLFF.

This clone was counted once. The chain links TRBV5-1 to TRBJ2-5; D may match TRBD1 or TRBD2 (6 bases each). The CDR3 consists of 14 residues. Between the trimmed V and J ends, which lost 2 bases and 4 bases, there was a span of 12 bases. Germline assignment: CDR1 SGHRS and CDR2 YFSETQ. The DNA for the CDR3 is TGCGCCAGCAGCTTCCGGGGGCCGGGAGAGACCCAGTACTTC. Its translation: CASSFRGPGETQYF.

CDR3 residues: CAWSDVGTSGNNEQFF. The CDR3 nucleotides are TGTGCCTGGAGTGACGTCGGGACTAGCGGCAACAATGAGCAGTTCTTC. The V call is TRBV30, the J call TRBJ2-1; TRBD2 matches at 11 bases. The CDR3 length is 16 residues. V shed 1 base, J shed 5 bases, and the junction held 7 bases outside the gene matches. Germline lookup yields CDR1 GTSNPN and CDR2 SVGIG (reference sequence). The variable domain in full, completed from reference TRBV30 and TRBJ2-1, reads SQTIHQWPATLVQPVGSPLSLECTVEGTSNPNLYWYRQAAGRGLQLLFYSVGIGQISSEVPQNLSASRPQDRQFILSSKKLLLSDSGFYLCAWSDVGTSGNNEQFFGPGTRLTVL.

CDR3 amino acids: CASSLGGTDNQPQHF. The CDR3 DNA sequence: TGTGCCAGCAGCCTCGGCGGGACAGACAATCAGCCCCAGCATTTT. V and J are TRBV9 and TRBJ1-5; 7 bases map to TRBD1. Germline V gene sequence: CDR1 SGDLS, CDR2 YYNGEE. This CDR3 is built from 15 residues. V gave up 4 bases and J gave up 3 bases; unmatched junction bases: 7.

The rearrangement joins TRBV9 to TRBJ2-7; the match to TRBD1 covers 9 bases. There are 18 residues in the CDR3. Germline V gene lookup returns CDR1 SGDLS and CDR2 YYNGEE. The J segment lost 3 bases and the V segment lost 3 bases, leaving 16 bases of the junction unmatched. The CDR3 protein is CASSAGTGGALTYYEQYF. The CDR3 DNA follows: TGTGCCAGCAGCGCCGGAACAGGGGGCGCATTGACCTACTACGAGCAGTACTTC.

This chain uses TRBV7-9 with TRBJ2-2, with a possible D match to TRBD1 (5 bases). V lost 2 bases to trimming and J lost 5 bases, with 18 bases between them. The CDR3 spans 17 residues. Germline CDR1 is SEHNR and CDR2 is FQNEAQ (reference sequence). The CDR3 coding sequence is TGTGCCAGCAGCTTATATCAGGGAAGTAGGCGGACCGGGGAGCTGTTTTTT. This gives the protein CASSLYQGSRRTGELFF.

The rearrangement joins TRBV5-4 to TRBJ1-1; TRBD1 agrees at 10 bases. V gave up 4 bases and J gave up 4 bases; unmatched junction bases: 4. The CDR3 consists of 14 residues. Germline values: CDR1 SGHNT, CDR2 YYREEE (reference sequence). Here the CDR3 reads CASSTGQGSTEAFF. For the CDR3, the DNA is TGTGCCAGCAGCACGGGACAGGGGAGCACTGAAGCTTTCTTT.

The chain is built from TRBV6-6 and TRBJ2-2, with D unresolved. Germline values: CDR1 MNHNY, CDR2 SVGAGI (reference sequence). V was pared by 10 bases and J by 2 bases, with 14 bases between. The CDR3 length is 14 residues. The CDR3 loop is CATGRLPNTGELFF. As DNA, the CDR3 is TGTGCCACCGGTCGGCTACCCAACACCGGGGAGCTGTTTTTT.